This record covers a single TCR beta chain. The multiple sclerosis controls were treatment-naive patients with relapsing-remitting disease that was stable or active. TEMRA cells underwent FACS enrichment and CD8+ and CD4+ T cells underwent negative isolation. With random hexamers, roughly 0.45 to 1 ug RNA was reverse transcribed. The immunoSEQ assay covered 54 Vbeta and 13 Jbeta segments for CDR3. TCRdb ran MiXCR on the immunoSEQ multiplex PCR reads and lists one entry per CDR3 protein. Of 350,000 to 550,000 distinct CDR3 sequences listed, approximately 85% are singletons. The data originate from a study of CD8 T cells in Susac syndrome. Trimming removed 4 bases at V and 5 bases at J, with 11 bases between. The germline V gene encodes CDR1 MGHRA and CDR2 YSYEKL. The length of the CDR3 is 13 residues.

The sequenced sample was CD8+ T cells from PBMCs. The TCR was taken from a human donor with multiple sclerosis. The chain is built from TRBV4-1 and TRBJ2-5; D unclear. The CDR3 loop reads CASSRSSFETQYF. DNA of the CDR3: TGCGCCAGCAGCCGGTCCAGTTTTGAGACCCAGTACTTC.